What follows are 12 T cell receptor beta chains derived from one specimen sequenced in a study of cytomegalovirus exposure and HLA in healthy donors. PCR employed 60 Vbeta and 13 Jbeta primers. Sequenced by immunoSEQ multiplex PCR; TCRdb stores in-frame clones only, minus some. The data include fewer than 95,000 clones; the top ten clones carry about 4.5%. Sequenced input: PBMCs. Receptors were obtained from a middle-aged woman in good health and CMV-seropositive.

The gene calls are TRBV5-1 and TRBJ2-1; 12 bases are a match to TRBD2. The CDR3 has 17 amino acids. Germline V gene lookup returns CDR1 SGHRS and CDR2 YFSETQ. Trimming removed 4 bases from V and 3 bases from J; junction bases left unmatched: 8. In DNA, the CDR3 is TGCGCCAGCAGCCGAGGGACTAGCGGGCTCCTCTACAATGAGCAGTTCTTC. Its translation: CASSRGTSGLLYNEQFF.

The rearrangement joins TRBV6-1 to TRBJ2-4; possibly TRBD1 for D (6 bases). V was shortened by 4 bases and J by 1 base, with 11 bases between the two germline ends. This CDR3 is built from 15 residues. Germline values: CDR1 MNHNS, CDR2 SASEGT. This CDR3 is CASSVPDRAKNIQYF. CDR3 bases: TGTGCCAGCAGTGTCCCCGACAGGGCCAAAAACATTCAGTACTTC.

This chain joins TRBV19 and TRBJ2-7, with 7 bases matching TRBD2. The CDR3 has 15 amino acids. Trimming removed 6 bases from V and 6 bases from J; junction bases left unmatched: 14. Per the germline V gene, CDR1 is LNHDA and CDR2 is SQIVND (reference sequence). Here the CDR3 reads CASRESAGEAPEQYF. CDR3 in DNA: TGTGCCAGTAGGGAGAGCGCGGGAGAGGCTCCCGAGCAGTACTTC.

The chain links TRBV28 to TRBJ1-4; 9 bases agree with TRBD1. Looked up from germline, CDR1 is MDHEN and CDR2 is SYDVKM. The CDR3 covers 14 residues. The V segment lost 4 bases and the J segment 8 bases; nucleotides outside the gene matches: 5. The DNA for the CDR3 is TGTGCCAGCAGTTCCGGGACAGGGAGGGAAAAACTGTTTTTT. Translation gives CASSSGTGREKLFF.

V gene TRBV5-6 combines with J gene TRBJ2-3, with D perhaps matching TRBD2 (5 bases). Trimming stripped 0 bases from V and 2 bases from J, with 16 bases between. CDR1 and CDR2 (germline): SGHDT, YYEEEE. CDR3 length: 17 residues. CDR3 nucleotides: TGTGCCAGCAGCTTGGGGACTCTCTCACTTACCACAGATACGCAGTATTTT. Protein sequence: CASSLGTLSLTTDTQYF.

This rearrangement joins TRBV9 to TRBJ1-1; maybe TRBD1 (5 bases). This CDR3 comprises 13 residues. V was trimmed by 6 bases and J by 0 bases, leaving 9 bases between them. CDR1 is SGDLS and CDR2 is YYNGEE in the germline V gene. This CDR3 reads CASTRVLNTEAFF. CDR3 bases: TGTGCCAGCACCAGGGTTCTGAACACTGAAGCTTTCTTT.

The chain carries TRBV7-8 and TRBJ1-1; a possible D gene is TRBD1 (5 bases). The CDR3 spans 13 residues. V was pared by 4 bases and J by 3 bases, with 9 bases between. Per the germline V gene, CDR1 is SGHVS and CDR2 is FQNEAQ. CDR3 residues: CASSSLRDTEAFF. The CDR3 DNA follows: TGTGCCAGCAGCTCCCTCAGGGACACTGAAGCTTTCTTT.

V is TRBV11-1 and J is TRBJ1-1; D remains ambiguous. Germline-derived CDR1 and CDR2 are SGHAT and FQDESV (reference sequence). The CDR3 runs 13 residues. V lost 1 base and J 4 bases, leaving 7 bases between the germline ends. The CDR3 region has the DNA TGTGCCAGCAGCTTAGAGCTTAGCACTGAAGCTTTCTTT. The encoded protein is CASSLELSTEAFF.

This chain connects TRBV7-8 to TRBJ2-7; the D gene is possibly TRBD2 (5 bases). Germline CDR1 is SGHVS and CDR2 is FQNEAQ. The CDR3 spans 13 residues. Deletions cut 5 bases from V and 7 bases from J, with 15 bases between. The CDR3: CASSRSRGREQYF. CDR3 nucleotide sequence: TGTGCCAGCAGCCGCAGCAGAGGGCGAGAGCAGTACTTC.

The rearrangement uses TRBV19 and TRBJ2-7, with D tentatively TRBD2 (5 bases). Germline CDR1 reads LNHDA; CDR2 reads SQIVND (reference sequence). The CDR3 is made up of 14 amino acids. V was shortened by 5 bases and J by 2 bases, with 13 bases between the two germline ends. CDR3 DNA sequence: TGTGCCAGTAGTCCCGGACTGATCGCCTACGAGCAGTACTTC. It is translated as CASSPGLIAYEQYF.

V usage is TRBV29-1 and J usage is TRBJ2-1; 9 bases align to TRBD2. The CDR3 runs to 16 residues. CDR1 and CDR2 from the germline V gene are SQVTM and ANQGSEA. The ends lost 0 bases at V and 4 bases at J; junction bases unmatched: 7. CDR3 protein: CSVEDGAGGIYNEQFF. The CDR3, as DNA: TGCAGCGTTGAAGATGGCGCGGGAGGGATATACAATGAGCAGTTCTTC.

The DNA for the CDR3 is TGTGCCAGCTCACCCACTAAGGAAAGGGACAGGAACACTGAAGCTTTCTTT. Translated: CASSPTKERDRNTEAFF. V gene TRBV18 combines with J gene TRBJ1-1; TRBD1 matches at 7 bases. J lost 1 base, V lost 3 bases, and 11 bases had no gene match. CDR3 size: 17 residues. Germline V gives CDR1 KGHSH, CDR2 LQKENI.